This T cell receptor beta chain was sequenced in a study of shared clonotypes between healthy human individuals. Across the whole study: A couple of female and a few male donors aged 18 to 49 were enrolled.

Study results and caveats: Relative to memory subsets, naive subsets generally showed larger estimated richness. Sampling included only blood; tissue repertoires likely differ.

CD8 cells regarded as naive lacked CD45RO, were positively chosen for CCR7, and omitted terminally differentiated effector memory CD45RA+ cells. As for this clone: As yet, its antigen is unknown.

Clones were read by immunoSEQ multiplex PCR, and TCRdb kept only the in-frame ones, dropping some. The sample yields 1.5 million to 2.5 million clones, over 85% seen once. Sequencing input: naive CD8+ T cells sorted from blood. The TCR comes from a man aged 18 to 29 in good health.

The CDR3 nucleotides are TGCGCCAGCAGCCAATCCGGGGGGGGCCGGTACGAGCAGTACTTC. This sequence encodes CASSQSGGGRYEQYF. This chain uses TRBV4-1 with TRBJ2-7; 8 positions agree with TRBD2. V dropped 2 bases and J dropped 4; count of bases not matched to a gene: 7. CDR1 and CDR2 from the germline V gene are MGHRA and YSYEKL. CDR3 length: 15 amino acids.